This T cell receptor (beta chain) derives from a study of radiotherapy plus CTLA-4 blockade in lung cancer. CTLA-4 blockade using ipilimumab, together with focal radiation, was received by patients with chemo-refractory metastatic non-small-cell lung cancer. Study outcomes and limitations: Peripheral blood showed expansion of tumor-derived TCR clones after radiotherapy and ipilimumab. Dynamics of early blood T cell clones, together with interferon-beta, were reportedly the best predictors of response.

Points on this clone: Its antigen remains unknown.

Clones were read by immunoSEQ multiplex PCR, and TCRdb kept only the in-frame ones, dropping some. Among roughly 35,000 clones listed, roughly 70% were seen once. This clonotype was sampled from a human donor with non-small cell lung cancer that progressed on radiotherapy plus ipilimumab. The sequences come from peripheral blood, collected from a patient treated with radiotherapy plus ipilimumab.

The CDR3 nucleotides are TGTGCCAGCAGCGCTGACAGGGTGAACACCGGGGAGCTGTTTTTT. Protein sequence: CASSADRVNTGELFF. The V gene is TRBV7-8, the J gene TRBJ2-2, with TRBD1 matching 7 bases. CDR3 length: 15 amino acids. Germline values: CDR1 SGHVS, CDR2 FQNEAQ. J was trimmed by 1 base and V by 5 bases; bases with no gene match: 4.